A selection of T cell receptor beta chains follows, all from one sample in a study of T cell responses to AZD1222 COVID-19 vaccine. The repertoire was sequenced with immunoSEQ multiplex PCR; TCRdb's copy has only in-frame clones and lacks some. The sample has 95,000 to 100,000 clones; about 90% are singletons. This specimen was peripheral blood, taken on day 0 of AZD1222 vaccination. The receptors come from an adult in good health. The CDR3 runs from the conserved cysteine through the conserved F or W. A D gene is named only where the DNA matches it firmly. Expanded clones are given a class, and other clones once, few, many or no size at all.

v_call	j_call	d_call	clone_size	cdr3_aa	cdr3_nt
TRBV30	TRBJ1-2	TRBD1	-	CAGTVNYGYTF	TGTGCGGGGACAGTAAACTATGGCTACACCTTC
TRBV12-2	TRBJ2-1	-	-	CASRPTTPRREDSTAWNEQFF	TGTGCAAGTCGCCCAACCACCCCTCGGCGGGAGGACTCTACCGCTTGGAATGAGCAGTTCTTC
TRBV3-1/TRBV3-2	TRBJ2-2	-	once	CASSQGKTGFSGELFF	TGTGCCAGCAGCCAAGGAAAAACAGGGTTTTCCGGGGAGCTGTTTTTT
TRBV25-1	TRBJ1-5	-	-	CASSPWAGSNQPQHF	TGTGCCAGCAGTCCCTGGGCGGGAAGCAATCAGCCCCAGCATTTT
TRBV7-3	TRBJ2-1	TRBD2	-	CASSQVGLAGREQFF	TGTGCCAGCAGCCAAGTAGGTCTAGCGGGACGGGAGCAGTTCTTC
TRBV28	TRBJ1-4	-	-	CASSSPRGAGEKLFF	TGTGCCAGCAGTTCCCCCCGGGGGGCCGGTGAAAAACTGTTTTTT
TRBV7-3	TRBJ2-2	-	few	CASSLDRANTGELFF	TGTGCCAGCAGCTTAGACAGAGCCAACACCGGGGAGCTGTTTTTT
TRBV30	TRBJ1-1	-	-	CAWSPEGVLLGNTEAFF	TGTGCCTGGAGCCCCGAGGGGGTGTTATTGGGGAACACTGAAGCTTTCTTT
TRBV28	TRBJ1-2	-	-	CASSGPIYGYTF	TGTGCCAGCAGTGGGCCCATCTATGGCTACACCTTC
TRBV29-1	TRBJ2-2	TRBD1	-	CSVAPGQYTGELFF	TGCAGCGTTGCCCCGGGACAGTACACCGGGGAGCTGTTTTTT
TRBV15	TRBJ2-7	-	-	CATSRGRGFDSYEQYF	TGTGCCACCAGCAGAGGACGGGGCTTCGACTCCTACGAGCAGTACTTC
TRBV11-3	TRBJ2-1	TRBD2	-	CASSLTSVRDNEQFF	TGTGCCAGCAGCTTGACTAGCGTTAGAGACAATGAGCAGTTCTTC
TRBV6-5	TRBJ1-5	-	-	CASCPGAGNQPQHF	TGTGCCAGCTGCCCAGGGGCAGGCAATCAGCCCCAGCATTTT
TRBV5-1	TRBJ1-2	-	-	CASSNPGYGYTF	TGCGCCAGCAGCAATCCGGGTTATGGCTACACCTTC
TRBV5-1	TRBJ2-4	-	-	CASSLTGAQNIQYF	TGCGCCAGCAGCTTGACGGGGGCCCAAAACATTCAGTACTTC
TRBV6-5	TRBJ2-1	-	-	CASSPRAGPYNEQFF	TGTGCCAGCAGTCCCCGGGCAGGGCCCTACAATGAGCAGTTCTTC
TRBV6-6	TRBJ1-1	-	-	CASSSEGPTEAFF	TGTGCCAGCAGTTCGGAGGGGCCCACTGAAGCTTTCTTT
TRBV5-1	TRBJ2-3	-	-	CASRELGPDTQYF	TGCGCCAGCCGGGAACTCGGACCAGATACGCAGTATTTT
TRBV20-1	TRBJ1-5	-	-	CSARGVRGSNQPQHF	TGCAGTGCTCGTGGCGTGCGGGGAAGCAATCAGCCCCAGCATTTT
TRBV19	TRBJ2-1	TRBD2	-	CATRTSGTYEQFF	TGTGCCACCAGGACTAGCGGGACCTATGAGCAGTTCTTC
TRBV2	TRBJ2-7	TRBD1	-	CASRAQGVSEQYF	TGTGCCAGCAGGGCCCAGGGGGTATCCGAGCAGTACTTC
TRBV6-2/TRBV6-3	TRBJ2-1	-	-	CASSYSHVNEQFF	TGTGCCAGCAGTTACTCCCACGTCAATGAGCAGTTCTTC
TRBV10-1	TRBJ2-7	-	-	CASGRQSYEQYF	TGCGCCAGCGGGAGGCAGTCGTACGAGCAGTACTTC
TRBV9	TRBJ2-2	-	-	CASSPSSGELFF	TGTGCCAGCAGCCCCTCCTCCGGGGAGCTGTTTTTT
TRBV11-2	TRBJ2-3	TRBD1	once	CASSPLDRGDTQYF	TGTGCCAGCAGCCCTCTAGACAGGGGAGATACGCAGTATTTT
TRBV7-9	TRBJ1-2	-	-	CASTGDPNYGYTF	TGTGCCAGCACAGGGGATCCTAACTATGGCTACACCTTC
TRBV5-1	TRBJ1-6	-	-	CASSAPRDSPLHF	TGCGCCAGCAGCGCACCGAGGGATTCACCCCTCCACTTT
TRBV5-1	TRBJ1-4	-	-	CASSLGPLSQGGEEKLFF	TGCGCCAGCAGCTTGGGGCCCTTGTCGCAGGGAGGGGAAGAAAAACTGTTTTTT
TRBV5-1	TRBJ2-7	-	few	CASSSDYEQYF	TGCGCCAGCAGCTCAGACTACGAGCAGTACTTC
TRBV19	TRBJ2-1	TRBD2	-	CASSGTIAGGRYEQFF	TGTGCCAGTAGTGGAACAATAGCGGGAGGGAGGTATGAGCAGTTCTTC
TRBV6-2/TRBV6-3	TRBJ2-7	-	medium-sized	CASSFSYEQYF	TGTGCCAGCAGTTTCTCCTACGAGCAGTACTTC
TRBV19	TRBJ1-2	-	-	CASRHRSTVGYTF	TGTGCCAGTAGGCACAGGTCTACAGTGGGCTACACCTTC
TRBV15	TRBJ2-7	TRBD1	-	CATSRGTGTYEQYF	TGTGCCACCAGCAGGGGGACAGGGACCTACGAGCAGTACTTC
TRBV4-1	TRBJ2-2	-	once	CASSQRRELFF	TGCGCCAGCAGCCAAAGGCGGGAGCTGTTTTTT
TRBV5-6	TRBJ1-2	-	-	CASTPFILSGAWGGYTF	TGTGCCAGCACCCCCTTCATTTTAAGCGGAGCCTGGGGAGGCTACACCTTC
TRBV6-5	TRBJ2-7	TRBD2	-	CASSSSGGRPYEQYF	TGTGCCAGCAGCAGCTCGGGGGGTAGACCTTACGAGCAGTACTTC
TRBV6-5	TRBJ2-7	TRBD1	-	CASRGQLSSYEQYF	TGTGCCAGCAGGGGACAGCTGAGCTCCTACGAGCAGTACTTC
TRBV6-5	TRBJ1-5	TRBD1	-	CASIAPGQTGPQHF	TGTGCCAGCATTGCCCCGGGACAGACGGGGCCCCAGCATTTT
TRBV30	TRBJ1-2	-	-	CAWSDHHATGYTF	TGTGCCTGGAGTGACCACCACGCGACTGGCTACACCTTC
TRBV5-1	TRBJ2-2	-	-	CASSLGRNTGELFF	TGCGCCAGCAGCTTAGGACGGAACACCGGGGAGCTGTTTTTT
TRBV28	TRBJ1-2	-	-	CASSLLTGTVGYTF	TGTGCCAGCAGTTTACTAACAGGGACGGTCGGCTACACCTTC
TRBV18	TRBJ1-2	-	-	CASSIGHPRDYGYTF	TGTGCCAGCTCCATCGGACACCCCCGAGACTATGGCTACACCTTC
TRBV5-1	TRBJ1-1	TRBD1	-	CASSRIGQGKNTEAFF	TGCGCCAGCAGCCGTATCGGACAGGGGAAGAACACTGAAGCTTTCTTT
TRBV6-5	TRBJ1-2	-	-	CASNINFGYTF	TGTGCCAGCAATATTAACTTCGGCTACACCTTC
TRBV28	TRBJ2-2	TRBD2	-	CASSLAGASGGELFF	TGTGCCAGCAGTTTAGCGGGAGCCTCGGGCGGGGAGCTGTTTTTT
TRBV19	TRBJ1-3	-	-	CASTERGAASVSGNTIYF	TGTGCCAGTACCGAACGGGGTGCAGCATCGGTATCTGGAAACACCATATATTTT
TRBV9	TRBJ2-1	TRBD2	-	CASSVAPQRGNNEQFF	TGTGCCAGCAGCGTAGCTCCCCAGCGGGGAAACAATGAGCAGTTCTTC